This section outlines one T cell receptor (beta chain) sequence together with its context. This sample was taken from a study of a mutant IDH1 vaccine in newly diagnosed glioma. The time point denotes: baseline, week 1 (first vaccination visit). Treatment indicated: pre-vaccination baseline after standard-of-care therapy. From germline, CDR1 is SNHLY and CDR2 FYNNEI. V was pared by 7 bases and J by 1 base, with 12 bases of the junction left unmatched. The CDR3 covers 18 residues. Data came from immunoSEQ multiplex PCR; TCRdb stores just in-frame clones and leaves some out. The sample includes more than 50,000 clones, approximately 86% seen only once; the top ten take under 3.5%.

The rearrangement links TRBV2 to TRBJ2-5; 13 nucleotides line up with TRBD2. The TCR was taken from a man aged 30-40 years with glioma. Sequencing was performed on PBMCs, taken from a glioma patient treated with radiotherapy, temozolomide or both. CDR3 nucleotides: TGTGCCAGCACCGCGAGCGGACTAGCGGGGGCCACCCAAGAGACCCAGTACTTC. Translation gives CASTASGLAGATQETQYF.